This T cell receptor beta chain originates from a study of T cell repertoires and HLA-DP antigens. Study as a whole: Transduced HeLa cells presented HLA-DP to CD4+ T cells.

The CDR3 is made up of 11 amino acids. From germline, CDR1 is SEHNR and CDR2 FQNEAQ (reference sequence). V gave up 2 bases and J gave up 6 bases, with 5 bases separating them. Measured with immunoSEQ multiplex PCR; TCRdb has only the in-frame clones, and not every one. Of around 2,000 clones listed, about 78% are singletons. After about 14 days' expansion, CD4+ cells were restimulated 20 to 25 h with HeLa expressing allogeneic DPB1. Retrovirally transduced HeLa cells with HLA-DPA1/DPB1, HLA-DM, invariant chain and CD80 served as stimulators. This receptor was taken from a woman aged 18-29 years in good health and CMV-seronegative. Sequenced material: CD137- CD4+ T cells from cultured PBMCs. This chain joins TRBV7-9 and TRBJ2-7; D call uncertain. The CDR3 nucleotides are TGTGCCAGCAGCTTATTCAGCGAGCAGTACTTC. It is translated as CASSLFSEQYF.